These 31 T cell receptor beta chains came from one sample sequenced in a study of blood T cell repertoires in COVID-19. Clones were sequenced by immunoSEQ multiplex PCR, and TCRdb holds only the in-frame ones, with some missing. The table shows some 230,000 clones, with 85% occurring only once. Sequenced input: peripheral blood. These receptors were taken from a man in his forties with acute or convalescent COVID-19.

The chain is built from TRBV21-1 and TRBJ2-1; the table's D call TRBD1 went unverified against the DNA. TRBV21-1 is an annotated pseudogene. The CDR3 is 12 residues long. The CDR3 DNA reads TGTGCCAGCGTGAGACAGGGAAATGAGCAGTTCTTC. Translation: CASVRQGNEQFF.

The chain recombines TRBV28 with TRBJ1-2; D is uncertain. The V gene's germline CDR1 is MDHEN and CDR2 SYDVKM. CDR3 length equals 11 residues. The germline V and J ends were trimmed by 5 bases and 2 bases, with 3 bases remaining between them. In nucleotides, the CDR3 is TGTGCCAGCAGTCCGAACTATGGCTACACCTTC. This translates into CASSPNYGYTF.

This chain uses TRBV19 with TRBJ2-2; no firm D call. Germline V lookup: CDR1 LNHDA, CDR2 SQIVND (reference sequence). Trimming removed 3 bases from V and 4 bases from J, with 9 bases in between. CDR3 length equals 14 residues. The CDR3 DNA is TGTGCCAGTAGTATTCCAGAATCCACCGGGGAGCTGTTTTTT. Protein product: CASSIPESTGELFF.

The CDR3 DNA follows: TGTGCCAGCAGGCCGACAGGGATCTATGGCTACACCTTC. This translates into CASRPTGIYGYTF. The rearrangement joins TRBV6-5 to TRBJ1-2; TRBD1 agrees at 7 bases. CDR3 length: 13 residues. Germline CDR1 is MNHEY and CDR2 is SVGAGI. The trim removed 6 bases at V and 4 bases at J, leaving 5 bases unmatched.

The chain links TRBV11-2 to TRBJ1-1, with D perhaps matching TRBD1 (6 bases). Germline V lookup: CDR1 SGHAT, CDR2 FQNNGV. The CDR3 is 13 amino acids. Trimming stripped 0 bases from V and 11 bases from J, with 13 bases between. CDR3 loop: CASSLDRDRLAFF. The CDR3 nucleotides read TGTGCCAGCAGCTTAGATCGAGACAGGCTTGCTTTCTTT.

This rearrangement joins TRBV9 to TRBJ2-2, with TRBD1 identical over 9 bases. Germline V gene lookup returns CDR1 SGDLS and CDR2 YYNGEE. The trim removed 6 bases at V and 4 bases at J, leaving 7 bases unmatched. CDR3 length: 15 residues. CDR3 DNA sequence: TGTGCCAGCACCCGGGACAGGGCGGGCACCGGGGAGCTGTTTTTT. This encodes CASTRDRAGTGELFF. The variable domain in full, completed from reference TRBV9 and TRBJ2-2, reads DSGVTQTPKHLITATGQRVTLRCSPRSGDLSVYWYQQSLDQGLQFLIQYYNGEERAKGNILERFSAQQFPDLHSELNLSSLELGDSALYFCASTRDRAGTGELFFGEGSRLTVL.

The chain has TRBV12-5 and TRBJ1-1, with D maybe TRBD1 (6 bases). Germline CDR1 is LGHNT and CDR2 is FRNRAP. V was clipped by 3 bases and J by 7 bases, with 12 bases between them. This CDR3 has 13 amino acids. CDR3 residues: CASGLMTDSEAFF. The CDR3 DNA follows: TGTGCTAGTGGTTTAATGACGGACAGTGAAGCTTTCTTT. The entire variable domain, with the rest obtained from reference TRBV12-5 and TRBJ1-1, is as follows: DARVTQTPRHKVTEMGQEVTMRCQPILGHNTVFWYRQTMMQGLELLAYFRNRAPLDDSGMPKDRFSAEMPDATLATLKIQPSEPRDSAVYFCASGLMTDSEAFFGQGTRLTVV.

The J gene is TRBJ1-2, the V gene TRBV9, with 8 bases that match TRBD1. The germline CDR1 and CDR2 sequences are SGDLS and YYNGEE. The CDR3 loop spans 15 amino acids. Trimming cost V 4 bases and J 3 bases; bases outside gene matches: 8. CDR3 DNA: TGTGCCAGCAGCCTGCGGACAGGGAGGGACTATGGCTACACCTTC. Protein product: CASSLRTGRDYGYTF. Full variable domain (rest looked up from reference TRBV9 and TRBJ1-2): DSGVTQTPKHLITATGQRVTLRCSPRSGDLSVYWYQQSLDQGLQFLIQYYNGEERAKGNILERFSAQQFPDLHSELNLSSLELGDSALYFCASSLRTGRDYGYTFGSGTRLTVV.

This chain's CDR3 is CASSISQGINSPLHF. The CDR3 nucleotides read TGTGCCAGCAGCATCTCACAGGGGATCAATTCACCCCTCCACTTT. The rearrangement joins TRBV5-6 to TRBJ1-6; the match to TRBD1 covers 7 bases. Looked up from germline, CDR1 is SGHDT and CDR2 is YYEEEE. J lost 7 bases, V lost 4 bases, and 8 bases had no gene match. The CDR3 contains 15 residues.

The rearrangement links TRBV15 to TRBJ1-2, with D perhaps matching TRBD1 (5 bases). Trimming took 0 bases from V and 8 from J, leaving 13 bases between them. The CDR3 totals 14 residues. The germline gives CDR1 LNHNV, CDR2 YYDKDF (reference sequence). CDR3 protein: CATSRDLGGGGYTF. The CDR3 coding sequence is TGTGCCACCAGCAGAGATCTGGGGGGAGGAGGCTACACCTTC.

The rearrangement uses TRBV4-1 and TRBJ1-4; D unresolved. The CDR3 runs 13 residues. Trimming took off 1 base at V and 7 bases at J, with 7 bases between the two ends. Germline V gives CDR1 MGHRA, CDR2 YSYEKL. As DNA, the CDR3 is TGCGCCAGCAGCCAAGTTTACTCTGAAAAACTGTTTTTT. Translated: CASSQVYSEKLFF.

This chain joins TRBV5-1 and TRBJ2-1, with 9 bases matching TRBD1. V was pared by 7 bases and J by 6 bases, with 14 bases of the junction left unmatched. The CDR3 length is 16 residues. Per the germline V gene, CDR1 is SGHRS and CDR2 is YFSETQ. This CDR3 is CASSGDLGQGGNEQFF. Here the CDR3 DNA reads TGCGCCAGCTCAGGGGACCTGGGACAGGGAGGCAATGAGCAGTTCTTC.

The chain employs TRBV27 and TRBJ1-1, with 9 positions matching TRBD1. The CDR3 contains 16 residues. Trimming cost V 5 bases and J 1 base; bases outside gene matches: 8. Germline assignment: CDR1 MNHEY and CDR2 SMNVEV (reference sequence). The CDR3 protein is CASSLLTTGGNTEAFF. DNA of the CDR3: TGTGCCAGCAGTCTCCTAACGACAGGGGGGAACACTGAAGCTTTCTTT.

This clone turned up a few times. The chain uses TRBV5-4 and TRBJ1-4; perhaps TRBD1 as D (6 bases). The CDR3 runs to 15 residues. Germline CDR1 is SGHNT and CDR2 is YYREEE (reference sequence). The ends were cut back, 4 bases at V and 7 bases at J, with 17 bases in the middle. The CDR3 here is CASSPEGGRGEKLFF. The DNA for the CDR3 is TGTGCCAGCAGCCCCGAGGGGGGGAGGGGTGAAAAACTGTTTTTT.

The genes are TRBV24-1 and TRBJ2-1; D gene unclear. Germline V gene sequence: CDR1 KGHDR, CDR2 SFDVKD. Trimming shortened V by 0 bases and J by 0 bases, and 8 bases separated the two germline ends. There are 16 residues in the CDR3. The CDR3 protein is CATSDLQVSSYNEQFF. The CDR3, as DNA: TGTGCCACCAGTGATTTGCAGGTGAGCTCCTACAATGAGCAGTTCTTC.

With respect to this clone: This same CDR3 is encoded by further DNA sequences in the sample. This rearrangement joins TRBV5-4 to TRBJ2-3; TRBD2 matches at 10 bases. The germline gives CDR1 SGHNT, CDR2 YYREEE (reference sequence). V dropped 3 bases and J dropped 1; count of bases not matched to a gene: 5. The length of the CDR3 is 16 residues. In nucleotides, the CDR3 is TGTGCCAGCAGCTCCGGTCTAGCGGGGGGCACAGATACGCAGTATTTT. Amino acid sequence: CASSSGLAGGTDTQYF.

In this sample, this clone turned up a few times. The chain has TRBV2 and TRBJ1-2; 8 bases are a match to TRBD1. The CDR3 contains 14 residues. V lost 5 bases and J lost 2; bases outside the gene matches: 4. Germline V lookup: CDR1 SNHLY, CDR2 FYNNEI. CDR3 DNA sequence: TGTGCCAGCAGTTGGACAGGGCAAAACTATGGCTACACCTTC. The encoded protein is CASSWTGQNYGYTF.

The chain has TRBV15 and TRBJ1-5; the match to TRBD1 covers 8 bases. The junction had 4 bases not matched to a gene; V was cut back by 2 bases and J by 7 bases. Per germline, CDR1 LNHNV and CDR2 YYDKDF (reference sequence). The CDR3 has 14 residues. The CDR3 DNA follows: TGTGCCACCAGCAGACAGGGGGCTGGGCAGCCCCAGCATTTT. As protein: CATSRQGAGQPQHF.

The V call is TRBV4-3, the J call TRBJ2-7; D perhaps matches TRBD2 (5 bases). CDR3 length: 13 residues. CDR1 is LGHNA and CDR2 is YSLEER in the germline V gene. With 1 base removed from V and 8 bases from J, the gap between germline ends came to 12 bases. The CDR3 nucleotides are TGCGCCAGCAGCCAAGTCGGGGAGAGCAAGCAGTACTTC. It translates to CASSQVGESKQYF.

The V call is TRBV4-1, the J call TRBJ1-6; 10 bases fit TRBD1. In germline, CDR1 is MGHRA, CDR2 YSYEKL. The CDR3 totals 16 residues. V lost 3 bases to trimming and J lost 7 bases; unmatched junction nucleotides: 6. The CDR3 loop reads CASSQEGQGRNSPLHF. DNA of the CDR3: TGCGCCAGCAGCCAGGAGGGACAGGGGCGAAATTCACCCCTCCACTTT.

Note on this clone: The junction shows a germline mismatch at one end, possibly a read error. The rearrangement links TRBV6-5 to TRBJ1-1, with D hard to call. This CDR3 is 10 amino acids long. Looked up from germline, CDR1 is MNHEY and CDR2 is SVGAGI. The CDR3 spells CASRNIEAFF. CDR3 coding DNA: TGTGCCAGCAGAAACATTGAAGCTTTCTTT.

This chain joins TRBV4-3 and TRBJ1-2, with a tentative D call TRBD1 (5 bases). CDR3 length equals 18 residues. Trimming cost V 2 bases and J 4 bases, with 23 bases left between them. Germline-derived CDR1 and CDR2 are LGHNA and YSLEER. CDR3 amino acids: CASSQKGRGGRDPYGYTF. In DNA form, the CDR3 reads TGCGCCAGCAGCCAAAAGGGGCGCGGAGGGCGGGATCCCTATGGCTACACCTTC.

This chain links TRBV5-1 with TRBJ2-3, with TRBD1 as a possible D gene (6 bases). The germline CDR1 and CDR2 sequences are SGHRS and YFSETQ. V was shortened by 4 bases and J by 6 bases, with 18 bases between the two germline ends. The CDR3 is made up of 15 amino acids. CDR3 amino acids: CASSGGQSSGDTQYF. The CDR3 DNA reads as TGCGCCAGCAGCGGAGGACAGTCAAGTGGGGATACGCAGTATTTT.

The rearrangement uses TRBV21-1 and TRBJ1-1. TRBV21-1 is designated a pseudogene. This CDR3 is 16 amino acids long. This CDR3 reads CASSTKGDPYETEAFF. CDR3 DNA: TGTGCCAGCAGCACTAAAGGAGACCCGTACGAAACTGAAGCTTTCTTT.

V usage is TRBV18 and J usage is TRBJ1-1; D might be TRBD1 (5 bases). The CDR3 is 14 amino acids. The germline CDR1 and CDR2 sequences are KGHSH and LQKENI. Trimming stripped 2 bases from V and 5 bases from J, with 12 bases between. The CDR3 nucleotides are TGTGCCAGCTCACCAATCCAGGGCCAGACTGAAGCTTTCTTT. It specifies CASSPIQGQTEAFF.

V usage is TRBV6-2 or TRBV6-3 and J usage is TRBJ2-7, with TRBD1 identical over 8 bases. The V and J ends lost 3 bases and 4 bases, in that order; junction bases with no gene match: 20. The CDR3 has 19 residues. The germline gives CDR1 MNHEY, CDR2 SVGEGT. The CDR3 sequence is CASSYSPSVTGGRTYEQYF. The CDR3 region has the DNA TGTGCCAGCAGTTATTCCCCATCAGTTACAGGGGGTCGAACTTACGAGCAGTACTTC.

Here the CDR3 DNA reads TGTGCCAGCTCACCACTAGACAGGAACACTGAAGCTTTCTTT. Protein: CASSPLDRNTEAFF. The chain couples TRBV18 to TRBJ1-1; D might be TRBD1 (5 bases). Germline lookup yields CDR1 KGHSH and CDR2 LQKENI. V was trimmed by 1 base and J by 1 base, leaving 7 bases between them. The CDR3 loop spans 14 amino acids.

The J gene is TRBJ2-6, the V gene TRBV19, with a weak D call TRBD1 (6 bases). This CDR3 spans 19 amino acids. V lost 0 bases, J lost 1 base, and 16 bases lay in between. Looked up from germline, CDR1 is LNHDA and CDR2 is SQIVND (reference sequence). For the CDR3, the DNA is TGTGCCAGTAGTATAGAAGGACAGAGTCTTACTTCTGGGGCCAACGTCCTGACTTTC. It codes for CASSIEGQSLTSGANVLTF.

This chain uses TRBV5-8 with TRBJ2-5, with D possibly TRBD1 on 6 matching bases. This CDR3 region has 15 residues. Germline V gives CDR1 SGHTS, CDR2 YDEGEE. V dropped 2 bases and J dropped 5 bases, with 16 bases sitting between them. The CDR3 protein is CASSFPDRGGETQYF. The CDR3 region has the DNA TGTGCCAGCAGCTTCCCGGACAGAGGAGGCGAGACCCAGTACTTC.

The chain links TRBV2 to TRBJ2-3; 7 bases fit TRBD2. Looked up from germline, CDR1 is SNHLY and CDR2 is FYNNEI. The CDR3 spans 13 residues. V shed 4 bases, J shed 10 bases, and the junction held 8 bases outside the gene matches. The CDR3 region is CASSGAGSLPQYF. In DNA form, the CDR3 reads TGTGCCAGCAGTGGAGCGGGGAGCCTCCCGCAGTATTTT.

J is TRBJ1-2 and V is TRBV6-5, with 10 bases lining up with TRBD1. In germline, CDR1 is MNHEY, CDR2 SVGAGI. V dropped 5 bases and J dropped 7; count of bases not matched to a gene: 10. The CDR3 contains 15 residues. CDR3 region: CASSKLRDRGSGYTF. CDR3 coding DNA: TGTGCCAGCAGTAAACTCCGGGACAGGGGTAGTGGCTACACCTTC.